This TCR beta chain was profiled in a study of human T cells and chemical hapten exposure. TCRdb re-analysed the RACE reads in MiXCR, keeping a single row per CDR3 protein. The sample carries around 150,000 distinct CDR3 sequences, more than 14% recorded once. Trimming took 2 bases from V and 5 from J, leaving 12 bases between them. From germline, CDR1 is SQVTM and CDR2 ANQGSEA. CDR3 length: 13 amino acids. Time point in this sample: patch test 1, 2 weeks after DPC sensitization. Treatment denoted: therapeutic diphenylcyclopropenone sensitization with weekly scalp DPC. Sequenced here: whole blood, sampled in connection with sensitization to the hapten diphenylcyclopropenone (DPC). The genes are TRBV29-1 and TRBJ1-1, with a tentative D call TRBD1 (6 bases). This receptor was identified in a woman in her twenties or thirties with alopecia areata. Some clones in this sample may be carry-over from other donors' samples. DNA for the CDR3: TGCAGCGTTGAAAGGGGGATTGATACTGAAGCTTTCTTT. Translated, it gives CSVERGIDTEAFF.